This note documents a single TCR beta chain sequence. The record originates from a study of blood T cell repertoires in COVID-19. Whole-study context: There were acute and convalescent COVID-19 samples, and they came from the United States, Italy and Spain. The cDNA or gDNA used as material had been derived from T cells, B-cell-depleted T cells, or PBMCs.

Using immunoSEQ multiplex PCR, the repertoire was profiled, and TCRdb retains in-frame clones only, with some absent. The top ten clones hold approximately 12% of a sample with about 180,000 clones, just under 90% of them seen once. V dropped 3 bases and J dropped 6 bases, with 8 bases sitting between them. The CDR3 is made up of 13 amino acids. The clonotype was recovered from a woman aged 70-85 years with COVID-19, enrolled during active disease. Source material: peripheral blood. The chain recombines TRBV12-3 or TRBV12-4 with TRBJ1-4; D gene ambiguous. The CDR3 DNA reads as TGTGCCAGCAGTTTGGTAACAGATGAAAAACTGTTTTTT. Its protein product is CASSLVTDEKLFF.